This T cell receptor (beta chain) was sequenced in a study of blood T cell repertoires in COVID-19 (dated by TCRdb to 2019 to 2021). Broadly, across the study: Collaborator samples came from the United States, Italy and Spain and covered acute and convalescent phases of COVID-19. The material from the prospective study consisted of cDNA or gDNA derived from T cells, B-cell-depleted T cells, or PBMCs. The dataset comprised deeply sampled blood TCRbeta repertoires from subjects exposed to, actively infected with, or recovered from COVID-19. The repertoires were made available in a free public database intended to serve as a resource for research on the immune response to SARS-CoV-2. The samples were drawn from the first 160 participants of the ongoing ImmuneRACE study and from over 950 subjects provided by 6 global collaborators. Nearly every sample came with metadata listing a de-identified subject ID, COVID-19 status, age in years and sex. Where HLA class I and class II types were available, the types were taken from metadata supplied by the sample provider, not from assay-based typing. The paper as a whole reports these results and caveats: The amount of clinical and demographic metadata varied by source and participant and was provided uncurated.

V is shortened by 7 bases, J by 2 bases, and the region joining them spans 8 bases. The CDR3 starts with the cysteine, ends with the phenylalanine, and has 12 residues. Left in the record is the CDR3 DNA by itself, 36 bases read in frame from the first base. CDR1 and CDR2 (MNHEY, SVGAGI) derive from the germline V gene. TCRbeta CDR3 regions were amplified from genomic DNA using the immunoSEQ Assay, a bias-controlled multiplex PCR. As for the authors' bioinformatics: Nucleated cell counts per sample were estimated from amplification of reference gene primers within the assay. Sequence reads were collapsed and filtered to measure the absolute abundance of every unique TCRbeta CDR3 rearrangement. For each sample, productive Simpson clonality was calculated as the square root of Simpson's diversity index over productive rearrangements. As stored in TCRdb, this immuneACCESS dataset retains in-frame rearrangements with V and J assigned. A fraction of the clones does not appear; measured against another copy, unresolved V genes explain less than half of the discrepancy, and the remainder lacks a known reason. D and trimming come from the DNA, and the V and J calls and clone size come from that table. This sample lists 250,000 or so clones; about four fifths were detected once. The ten largest account for approximately 2% of the sample.

Another Seattle source contributed samples from volunteer blood donors who had recovered from COVID-19. Each collaborating institution followed its own protocols to collect whole blood in K2EDTA tubes. For TCRbeta analysis, collaborators shipped samples as frozen whole blood, isolated PBMCs, or DNA extracted from either of those sample types. This clone was observed a single time. Its antigen has not been determined. No per-base quality is available; no much larger clone lies one base away. The chain employs TRBV6-5 and TRBJ1-2; TRBD1 is a weak D gene call, 5 bases matching. Specimen: peripheral blood. The TCR sequence derives from a man in his thirties or forties who had recovered from COVID-19. The CDR3 region has the sequence CASTTVNYGYTF. Here is the DNA: TGTGCCAGCACGACAGTAAACTATGGCTACACCTTC.